This T cell receptor beta chain derives from a study of T cells in Graves' hyperthyroidism and ophthalmopathy. General study results and limits: The authors' 13 V-J model separated ophthalmopathy from stable hyperthyroidism. Onset of ophthalmopathy came a median approximately 6.5 months after the model predicted it.

Hyperthyroidism had been newly diagnosed in patients aged 18 to 65, and its duration was under 2 months. Lactation, pregnancy, other autoimmune disease or uncontrolled infection led to exclusion of patients. As regards this clonotype: Its antigen is not known.

Germline V lookup: CDR1 SNHLY, CDR2 FYNNEI. This CDR3 is built from 10 residues. Trimming stripped 5 bases from V and 11 bases from J, with 6 bases between. Researchers amplified the TCR beta CDR3 regions from RNA transcripts. The HTBI set primed first-round TCR CDR3 RT-PCR. MiXCR, applied by TCRdb to the multiplex PCR reads, yields one record per CDR3 protein. The sample yields hundreds of thousands of distinct CDR3 sequences, around 46% seen once. The chain is built from TRBV2 and TRBJ1-4; D remains unclear. Sequencing input: peripheral blood or thyroid tissue (not recorded which). The clonotype comes from a woman aged 18-29 years with Graves' hyperthyroidism. DNA of the CDR3: TGTGCCAGCAGTCCCGGGAAACTGTTTTTT. This codes for CASSPGKLFF. Filled out from reference TRBV2 and TRBJ1-4, the complete variable domain reads EPEVTQTPSHQVTQMGQEVILRCVPISNHLYFYWYRQILGQKVEFLVSFYNNEISEKSEIFDDQFSVERPDGSNFTLKIRSTKLEDSAMYFCASSPGKLFFGSGTQLSVL.